These 21 T cell receptor beta chains came from one sample sequenced in a study of molecular identifiers for immune sequencing clone quantification. In TCRdb, the PCR reads were re-called with MiXCR into one record per CDR3 protein. The sample contains about 640,000 distinct CDR3 sequences, approximately 20% of which appear only once. The source material was naive CD8+ T cells from blood, with Jurkat cell RNA spiked in. Subset meaning: FACS-sorted CD8+CD4-CCR7+CD45RA+ naive T cells. All receptors derive from a human donor in good health. Some libraries in this study had Jurkat cell RNA spiked in.

This clonotype came up many times. This chain joins TRBV4-1 and TRBJ2-5; TRBD1 is a possible D gene (6 bases). The CDR3 length is 15 residues. V was clipped by 3 bases and J by 2 bases, with 13 bases between them. Germline assignment: CDR1 MGHRA and CDR2 YSYEKL. CDR3 loop: CASSHSDRRQETQYF. The DNA for the CDR3 is TGCGCCAGCAGCCACAGTGACAGGCGACAAGAGACCCAGTACTTC.

This clonotype came up many times. V gene TRBV12-3 or TRBV12-4 combines with J gene TRBJ2-7, with 8 positions matching TRBD1. The CDR3 is 14 amino acids. J was trimmed by 6 bases and V by 3 bases; bases with no gene match: 7. For the CDR3, the DNA is TGTGCCAGCAGTTTGACCACAGGGGGTGGCGAGCAGTACTTC. Translation: CASSLTTGGGEQYF.

This clonotype was seen many times. CDR3 bases: TGTGCCAGCACACTTGTCTGGGGCTCCGTCTGGGCAGGGGGTTCCAAAAACATTCAGTACTTC. The encoded protein is CASTLVWGSVWAGGSKNIQYF. The V call is TRBV19, the J call TRBJ2-4; 7 bases agree with TRBD1. V lost 9 bases, J lost 2 bases, and 28 bases stayed unmatched. This CDR3 spans 21 amino acids. Germline V gives CDR1 LNHDA, CDR2 SQIVND (reference sequence).

A few counts support this clonotype. V gene TRBV27 combines with J gene TRBJ2-7; 10 positions agree with TRBD2. There are 14 residues in the CDR3. With 6 bases clipped from V and 3 bases from J, the junction kept 5 bases outside the gene matches. Per germline, CDR1 MNHEY and CDR2 SMNVEV (reference sequence). This CDR3 reads CASSLAGDHYEQYF. The CDR3 nucleotides are TGTGCCAGCAGCCTAGCGGGAGACCACTACGAGCAGTACTTC.

Many counts were recorded for this clonotype. The chain has TRBV12-3 or TRBV12-4 and TRBJ2-5; D assignment may be TRBD1 or TRBD2 (6 bases each). Trimming took 5 bases from V and 4 from J, leaving 17 bases between them. This CDR3 spans 15 amino acids. CDR3 sequence reads: CASSPPQGGLETQYF. CDR3 DNA sequence: TGTGCCAGCAGTCCCCCCCAAGGGGGGTTAGAGACCCAGTACTTC.

The chain couples TRBV12-3 or TRBV12-4 to TRBJ2-3; D is unresolved. The CDR3 covers 13 residues. V lost 4 bases to trimming and J lost 5 bases, with 10 bases between them. The CDR3 region is CASSYTLGDTQYF. Here the CDR3 DNA reads TGTGCCAGCAGTTACACGCTAGGAGATACGCAGTATTTT.

This clonotype was seen just once. Just one base apart from a much larger clone, this may be a read error. This chain connects TRBV2 to TRBJ2-3, with 8 bases identical to TRBD2. The length of the CDR3 is 12 residues. From germline, CDR1 is SNHLY and CDR2 FYNNEI. CDR3 nucleotide sequence: TGTGCCGGCAGAGGACTAGCCTTGTCGCAGTATTTT. Translated: CAGRGLALSQYF. Combining the CDR3 with reference TRBV2 and TRBJ2-3 gives the whole variable domain EPEVTQTPSHQVTQMGQEVILRCVPISNHLYFYWYRQILGQKVEFLVSFYNNEISEKSEIFDDQFSVERPDGSNFTLKIRSTKLEDSAMYFCAGRGLALSQYFGPGTRLTVL.

Of note for this clonotype: This may be a read error: a much more frequent sequence differs by one nucleotide. This CDR3 is CASSPMDDSGEKLLF. The CDR3 DNA reads TGTGCCAGCAGCCCGATGGACGACAGTGGCGAAAAACTGCTTTTT. The gene calls are TRBV11-2 and TRBJ1-4, with a possible D match to TRBD1 (5 bases). The CDR3 has 15 amino acids. Looked up from germline, CDR1 is SGHAT and CDR2 is FQNNGV.

In its sample, this clonotype was seen a few times. V gene TRBV5-1 combines with J gene TRBJ2-7, with no clear D. Germline assignment: CDR1 SGHRS and CDR2 YFSETQ. The CDR3 contains 16 residues. Trimming took off 0 bases at V and 0 bases at J, with 13 bases between the two ends. Here the CDR3 DNA reads TGCGCCAGCAGCTTGGGTCACCTCACAGTCTCCTACGAGCAGTACTTC. It specifies CASSLGHLTVSYEQYF.

This clonotype has ten or more counts. The V and J genes are TRBV13 and TRBJ2-3; 8 bases map to TRBD1. The V gene end was trimmed by 4 bases and the J gene end by 0 bases; junction bases not matched to a gene: 6. Looked up from germline, CDR1 is PRHDT and CDR2 is FYEKMQ (reference sequence). This CDR3 spans 16 amino acids. The DNA for the CDR3 is TGTGCCAGCAGCTCCGGGACAGGACCAAGCACAGATACGCAGTATTTT. Protein product: CASSSGTGPSTDTQYF.

This clonotype was detected ten times or more. The genes are TRBV14 and TRBJ2-7; D is uncertain. Germline values: CDR1 SGHDN, CDR2 FVKESK. Trimming shortened V by 0 bases and J by 7 bases, and 7 bases separated the two germline ends. CDR3 length equals 12 residues. The CDR3 coding sequence is TGTGCCAGCAGCCAAGAGGCAGATGAGCAGTACTTC. It encodes CASSQEADEQYF.

On this clonotype: The conserved closing phenylalanine or tryptophan is absent in this CDR3, likely reflecting a read error. V and J are TRBV13 and TRBJ2-3, with 8 bases matching TRBD2. Germline CDR1 PRHDT, CDR2 FYEKMQ (reference sequence). CDR3 size: 16 residues. J gave up 3 bases and V 5 bases, and 10 bases lay outside the gene matches. The CDR3 DNA is TGTGCCAGCAGCAGCGGTCTAGCGGGCGGAACAGATACGCAGTATTCT. Translated: CASSSGLAGGTDTQYS.

This clonotype was counted many times. The chain is built from TRBV7-9 and TRBJ2-5; the D gene is possibly TRBD1 (6 bases). Germline V lookup: CDR1 SEHNR, CDR2 FQNEAQ (reference sequence). Trimming took 5 bases from V and 5 from J, leaving 21 bases between them. The CDR3 is 16 residues long. The CDR3 DNA reads TGTGCCAGCAGCCCCCCTGGTAACAGGGCGGAGGAGACCCAGTACTTC. It translates to CASSPPGNRAEETQYF.

There are many counts of this clonotype. This chain joins TRBV15 and TRBJ2-7; D gene unclear. This CDR3 has 15 residues. Germline CDR1 and CDR2: LNHNV and YYDKDF (reference sequence). Trimming stripped 2 bases from V and 0 bases from J, with 11 bases between. The CDR3 spells CATSRSRLSSYEQYF. The CDR3 bases are TGTGCCACCAGCAGAAGCAGGTTAAGCTCCTACGAGCAGTACTTC.

This clonotype was observed many times. This chain joins TRBV5-6 and TRBJ2-5, with a possible D match to TRBD2 (5 bases). Germline-derived CDR1 and CDR2 are SGHDT and YYEEEE. The CDR3 is 15 residues long. Trimming took off 4 bases at V and 2 bases at J, with 15 bases between the two ends. The CDR3 loop is CASSDYLFEQETQYF. DNA for the CDR3: TGTGCCAGCAGCGACTATCTATTTGAGCAAGAGACCCAGTACTTC.

This clonotype was seen a few times. This chain connects TRBV28 to TRBJ2-7; D is unclear. V was trimmed by 6 bases and J by 6 bases, leaving 15 bases between them. In germline, CDR1 is MDHEN, CDR2 SYDVKM. The CDR3 totals 13 residues. The CDR3 is CASSDHSLREQYF. The CDR3 bases are TGTGCCAGCAGCGATCACTCCCTTCGCGAGCAGTACTTC. The full variable domain, rest sourced from reference TRBV28 and TRBJ2-7, is DVKVTQSSRYLVKRTGEKVFLECVQDMDHENMFWYRQDPGLGLRLIYFSYDVKMKEKGDIPEGYSVSREKKERFSLILESASTNQTSMYLCASSDHSLREQYFGPGTRLTVT.

This clonotype was seen ten or more times. The V call is TRBV12-3 or TRBV12-4, the J call TRBJ2-7; 7 positions match TRBD2. The length of the CDR3 is 14 residues. Losses at the gene ends were 6 bases for V and 6 bases for J; bases not matched to a gene: 11. CDR3 in DNA: TGTGCCAGCAGGCCGGGACTCTCGGGGGGCGAGCAGTACTTC. Translated: CASRPGLSGGEQYF.

The chain uses TRBV2 and TRBJ2-2; a weak D match, TRBD2 (5 bases). The CDR3 has 17 amino acids. Per the germline V gene, CDR1 is SNHLY and CDR2 is FYNNEI. Trimming took 1 base from V and 5 from J, leaving 17 bases between them. CDR3 coding DNA: TGTGCCAGCAGTGAAGTGGCTACCACTCGGAGGACCGGGGAGCTGTTTTTT. Protein product: CASSEVATTRRTGELFF.

This clonotype was seen ten or more times. The rearrangement links TRBV7-9 to TRBJ2-3; TRBD2 matches 10 bases. Per germline, CDR1 SEHNR and CDR2 FQNEAQ (reference sequence). Germline trimming cut 1 base from V and 4 bases from J; bases unmatched to any gene: 14. The CDR3 runs to 19 residues. Here the CDR3 reads CASSLVLASGGPGADTQYF. The DNA for the CDR3 is TGTGCCAGCAGCTTAGTTTTGGCTAGCGGGGGCCCTGGTGCAGATACGCAGTATTTT. Full variable domain (rest looked up from reference TRBV7-9 and TRBJ2-3): DTGVSQNPRHKITKRGQNVTFRCDPISEHNRLYWYRQTLGQGPEFLTYFQNEAQLEKSRLLSDRFSAERPKGSFSTLEIQRTEQGDSAMYLCASSLVLASGGPGADTQYFGPGTRLTVL.

A few counts support this clonotype. J is TRBJ1-1 and V is TRBV2; weak D call: TRBD1 (6 bases). Germline CDR1 is SNHLY and CDR2 is FYNNEI. V lost 1 base, J lost 7 bases, and 10 bases lay in between. This CDR3 spans 13 amino acids. This CDR3 reads CASSEGRGIEAFF. CDR3 nucleotides: TGTGCCAGCAGTGAAGGCAGGGGCATTGAAGCTTTCTTT.

A word on this clonotype: Being one base from a much bigger clone, this may be a read error. The chain recombines TRBV4-1 with TRBJ2-7; TRBD2 might be the D (6 bases). V was pared by 1 base and J by 2 bases, with 12 bases between. The CDR3 contains 15 residues. The germline CDR1 and CDR2 sequences are MGHRA and YSYEKL. CDR3 DNA: TGCGCCAGCAGCCAAGGACGGAGGGGAGCCTACGAGCAGTACTTC. Translation gives CASSQGRRGAYEQYF.